Below, 27 T cell receptor beta chains from the same sample are listed, as sequenced in a study of T cells in localized non-small cell lung cancer. TCRdb keeps only in-frame clones here, not all; method: immunoSEQ multiplex PCR. The sample records tens of thousands of clones, 80% to 90% being singletons. Source: peripheral blood, taken before any cancer treatment. The origin of the receptors is an older male donor with stage III squamous cell lung carcinoma.

The chain links TRBV19 to TRBJ1-3; unclear D gene. Trimming stripped 4 bases from V and 1 base from J, with 14 bases between. Per the germline V gene, CDR1 is LNHDA and CDR2 is SQIVND (reference sequence). This CDR3 comprises 16 residues. The CDR3 sequence is CASSRQVSISGNTIYF. Written as DNA, the CDR3 is TGTGCCAGTAGTAGGCAGGTCTCTATATCTGGAAACACCATATATTTT. Full variable domain (missing parts from reference TRBV19 and TRBJ1-3): DGGITQSPKYLFRKEGQNVTLSCEQNLNHDAMYWYRQDPGQGLRLIYYSQIVNDFQKGDIAEGYSVSREKKESFPLTVTSAQKNPTAFYLCASSRQVSISGNTIYFGEGSWLTVV.

This rearrangement joins TRBV14 to TRBJ1-4; 7 nucleotides line up with TRBD1. V was clipped by 1 base and J by 7 bases; unmatched bases: 6. Germline CDR1 is SGHDN and CDR2 is FVKESK. The CDR3 consists of 15 residues. In DNA form, the CDR3 reads TGTGCCAGCAGCCAAGGAGGAGGGGGCCGTGAAAAACTGTTTTTT. Translating gives CASSQGGGGREKLFF.

The J gene is TRBJ2-1, the V gene TRBV11-2; D uncertain. This CDR3 comprises 11 residues. V was clipped by 10 bases and J by 3 bases, with 7 bases between them. CDR1 and CDR2 (germline): SGHAT, FQNNGV. The CDR3: CATRLYNEQFF. DNA for the CDR3: TGTGCCACGAGACTCTACAATGAGCAGTTCTTC.

The chain recombines TRBV28 with TRBJ2-7, with 15 bases fitting TRBD2. The V gene end was trimmed by 5 bases and the J gene end by 4 bases; junction bases not matched to a gene: 3. The CDR3 has 15 residues. Germline V gene data show CDR1 as MDHEN and CDR2 as SYDVKM. The CDR3, as DNA: TGTGCCAGCAGTCGGACTAGCGGGAGGGCGTACGAGCAGTACTTC. Protein sequence: CASSRTSGRAYEQYF.

J is TRBJ1-2 and V is TRBV5-1; tentative D call: TRBD1 (6 bases). The germline V and J ends were trimmed by 4 bases and 2 bases, with 12 bases remaining between them. Germline CDR1 reads SGHRS; CDR2 reads YFSETQ. This CDR3 has 14 residues. For the CDR3, the DNA is TGCGCCAGCAGCCTAGACAGGTCGAACTATGGCTACACCTTC. It specifies CASSLDRSNYGYTF.

The rearrangement joins TRBV6-1 to TRBJ2-2, with 10 positions matching TRBD2. The ends lost 1 base at V and 5 bases at J; junction bases unmatched: 10. Looked up from germline, CDR1 is MNHNS and CDR2 is SASEGT. The CDR3 sequence is 18 residues long. The CDR3 loop reads CASSEVTGLAGVTGELFF. For the CDR3, the DNA is TGTGCCAGCAGTGAAGTGACGGGGCTAGCGGGAGTTACCGGGGAGCTGTTTTTT.

The chain uses TRBV29-1 and TRBJ2-1; weak D call: TRBD1 (6 bases). This CDR3 has 12 amino acids. V lost 6 bases to trimming and J lost 10 bases, with 16 bases between them. Germline V gene sequence: CDR1 SQVTM, CDR2 ANQGSEA. This chain's CDR3 is CSVTGWREEQFF. Here the CDR3 DNA reads TGCAGCGTCACAGGGTGGAGAGAGGAGCAGTTCTTC.

This clone was recorded only once. The V call is TRBV7-9, the J call TRBJ2-1, with 7 bases lining up with TRBD2. V was clipped by 4 bases and J by 2 bases; unmatched bases: 11. The CDR3 runs to 17 residues. Germline V gene sequence: CDR1 SEHNR, CDR2 FQNEAQ (reference sequence). CDR3 nucleotide sequence: TGTGCCAGCAGCTCAGGAGGGTTAGCGGGCACCTACAATGAGCAGTTCTTC. This translates into CASSSGGLAGTYNEQFF.

The rearrangement uses TRBV6-5 and TRBJ1-2, with a tentative D call TRBD1 (5 bases). The germline V gene has CDR1 MNHEY and CDR2 SVGAGI. The CDR3 spans 13 residues. V was trimmed by 9 bases and J by 4 bases, leaving 15 bases between them. The chain's CDR3 is CASSFTGRYGYTF. The CDR3 nucleotides read TGTGCCAGTTCATTCACAGGTCGCTATGGCTACACCTTC.

The chain links TRBV5-1 to TRBJ2-7; D is unresolved. The germline V and J ends were trimmed by 4 bases and 6 bases, with 17 bases remaining between them. Germline V gene data show CDR1 as SGHRS and CDR2 as YFSETQ. There are 14 residues in the CDR3. This CDR3 reads CASSLGMRPREQYF. The CDR3 DNA sequence: TGCGCCAGCAGCCTGGGGATGAGACCCCGCGAGCAGTACTTC.

This clone was counted a few times. The chain uses TRBV6-5 and TRBJ1-1; 7 positions match TRBD1. This CDR3 spans 15 amino acids. After removal of 0 bases from V and 4 bases from J, the junction contained 5 bases not matched to a gene. Germline assignment: CDR1 MNHEY and CDR2 SVGAGI. For the CDR3, the DNA is TGTGCCAGCAGTTACTCCGTCACAGGGGCCACTGAAGCTTTCTTT. Encoded protein: CASSYSVTGATEAFF.

The chain employs TRBV6-5 and TRBJ1-1; D is undetermined. The CDR3 consists of 14 residues. Germline-derived CDR1 and CDR2 are MNHEY and SVGAGI. Between the trimmed V and J ends, which lost 6 bases and 3 bases, there was a span of 14 bases. Here the CDR3 reads CASSRRIRDTEAFF. The CDR3 coding sequence is TGTGCCAGCAGCCGTCGGATTCGGGACACTGAAGCTTTCTTT.

This clone was picked up a small number of times. This chain joins TRBV6-5 and TRBJ1-5; the D is unclear. V was trimmed by 6 bases and J by 0 bases, leaving 6 bases between them. Germline values: CDR1 MNHEY, CDR2 SVGAGI. The CDR3 sequence is 13 residues long. CDR3 sequence reads: CASRQYSNQPQHF. The DNA of the CDR3 is TGTGCCAGCAGACAGTATAGCAATCAGCCCCAGCATTTT.

This clone was detected once. The chain joins TRBV5-4 to TRBJ2-5, with D perhaps matching TRBD1 (5 bases). This CDR3 is 14 amino acids long. Deletions cut 0 bases from V and 2 bases from J, with 8 bases between. Germline CDR1 SGHNT, CDR2 YYREEE (reference sequence). Here the CDR3 reads CASSLAAGQETQYF. CDR3 DNA: TGTGCCAGCAGCTTGGCGGCAGGGCAAGAGACCCAGTACTTC.

This clone was seen a few times. The gene calls are TRBV27 and TRBJ1-5; a weak D match, TRBD1 (6 bases). The germline CDR1 and CDR2 sequences are MNHEY and SMNVEV (reference sequence). This CDR3 contains 16 residues. V was clipped by 4 bases and J by 0 bases, with 13 bases between them. The CDR3 is CASSSGQTNSNQPQHF. In DNA form, the CDR3 reads TGTGCCAGCAGTTCAGGACAGACAAATAGCAATCAGCCCCAGCATTTT.

V is TRBV29-1 and J is TRBJ2-7, with D possibly being TRBD1 or TRBD2 (5 bases each). With 5 bases removed from V and 0 bases from J, the gap between germline ends came to 11 bases. Germline V CDR1 and CDR2: SQVTM, ANQGSEA. This CDR3 is built from 13 residues. The CDR3, as DNA: TGCAGCGTTTCTTGGGGGAGCTCCTACGAGCAGTACTTC. Its translation is CSVSWGSSYEQYF.

Remarks on this clone: Other DNA sequences in the same sample also yield this CDR3. The chain joins TRBV14 to TRBJ1-6; no reliable D call. The CDR3 has 13 residues. Per germline, CDR1 SGHDN and CDR2 FVKESK. V was clipped by 3 bases and J by 7 bases, with 7 bases between them. As DNA, the CDR3 is TGTGCCAGCAGCCAGGGGTTGAATTCACCCCTCCACTTT. This translates into CASSQGLNSPLHF.

CDR3 sequence: CASRGQTTIDGYTF. CDR3 in DNA: TGTGCCAGCAGGGGACAGACCACTATTGATGGCTACACCTTC. The chain is built from TRBV6-5 and TRBJ1-2, with 7 bases lining up with TRBD1. After removal of 6 bases from V and 6 bases from J, the junction contained 10 bases not matched to a gene. The CDR3 contains 14 residues. From germline, CDR1 is MNHEY and CDR2 SVGAGI.

This sequence joins TRBV9 and TRBJ2-1, with TRBD2 identical over 9 bases. The V gene end was trimmed by 2 bases and the J gene end by 8 bases; junction bases not matched to a gene: 8. This CDR3 is built from 15 residues. Germline CDR1 reads SGDLS; CDR2 reads YYNGEE. CDR3 nucleotide sequence: TGTGCCAGCAGCGTCGGGGCTAGCGGGATTGATGAGCAGTTCTTC. Translation: CASSVGASGIDEQFF.

The rearrangement joins TRBV6-6 to TRBJ2-3; 9 positions agree with TRBD1. CDR3 size: 15 residues. Per germline, CDR1 MNHNY and CDR2 SVGAGI (reference sequence). Germline trimming cut 3 bases from V and 4 bases from J; bases unmatched to any gene: 5. Here the CDR3 DNA reads TGTGCCAGCAGTTATTCGGGACAGGGTGCAGATACGCAGTATTTT. Encoded protein: CASSYSGQGADTQYF.

This chain links TRBV7-3 with TRBJ2-1; 7 bases align to TRBD2. The germline CDR1 and CDR2 sequences are SGHTA and FQGTGA. Losses at the gene ends were 0 bases for V and 8 bases for J; bases not matched to a gene: 7. CDR3 size: 15 residues. The DNA of the CDR3 is TGTGCCAGCAGCTTAACCGGGAGGAGCAGGGATGAGCAGTTCTTC. Translation gives CASSLTGRSRDEQFF.

The chain has TRBV5-1 and TRBJ2-5, with 16 bases identical to TRBD2. Germline V lookup: CDR1 SGHRS, CDR2 YFSETQ. The V gene end was trimmed by 3 bases and the J gene end by 6 bases; junction bases not matched to a gene: 11. The CDR3 spans 18 residues. The CDR3 DNA sequence: TGCGCCAGCAGCTCGGGACTAGCGGGGGGGCTTACACAGCAGACCCAGTACTTC. The encoded protein is CASSSGLAGGLTQQTQYF.

The chain joins TRBV5-1 to TRBJ2-5; D may be TRBD1 or TRBD2 (5 bases each). The length of the CDR3 is 14 residues. Germline assignment: CDR1 SGHRS and CDR2 YFSETQ. Trimming removed 4 bases from V and 2 bases from J, with 12 bases in between. DNA for the CDR3: TGCGCCAGCAGCCGGGGCGCGGAACAAGAGACCCAGTACTTC. Translation: CASSRGAEQETQYF.

This chain links TRBV4-2 with TRBJ1-1, with D possibly matching TRBD1 (5 bases). Looked up from germline, CDR1 is LGHNA and CDR2 is YNFKEQ. Trimming took 5 bases from V and 4 from J, leaving 14 bases between them. The CDR3 extends over 14 amino acids. CDR3 in DNA: TGTGCCAGCAGCACGGCAGGGTGGGGCACTGAAGCTTTCTTT. Its translation is CASSTAGWGTEAFF.

The chain employs TRBV13 and TRBJ2-7, with D possibly being TRBD2 (6 bases). The CDR3 contains 16 residues. Germline lookup yields CDR1 PRHDT and CDR2 FYEKMQ (reference sequence). Trimming left V 5 bases short and J 1 base short, with 18 bases between. CDR3 protein: CASSLPKPGGSYEQYF. The DNA of the CDR3 is TGTGCCAGCAGCCTTCCAAAACCTGGGGGGTCCTACGAGCAGTACTTC.

The chain links TRBV6-1 to TRBJ1-5; D call uncertain. Per germline, CDR1 MNHNS and CDR2 SASEGT. Trimming shortened V by 1 base and J by 4 bases, and 8 bases separated the two germline ends. The CDR3 length is 14 residues. The CDR3 DNA is TGTGCCAGCAGTGAAGGTTCGATTAATCAGCCCCAGCATTTT. It codes for CASSEGSINQPQHF.

The chain is built from TRBV11-3 and TRBJ1-1, with TRBD1 as a possible D gene (5 bases). This CDR3 comprises 13 residues. Trimming stripped 5 bases from V and 1 base from J, with 8 bases between. CDR1 is SGHNT and CDR2 is YENEEA in the germline V gene. CDR3 sequence (DNA): TGTGCCAGCAGCACCCAGGGGAACACTGAAGCTTTCTTT. It specifies CASSTQGNTEAFF.